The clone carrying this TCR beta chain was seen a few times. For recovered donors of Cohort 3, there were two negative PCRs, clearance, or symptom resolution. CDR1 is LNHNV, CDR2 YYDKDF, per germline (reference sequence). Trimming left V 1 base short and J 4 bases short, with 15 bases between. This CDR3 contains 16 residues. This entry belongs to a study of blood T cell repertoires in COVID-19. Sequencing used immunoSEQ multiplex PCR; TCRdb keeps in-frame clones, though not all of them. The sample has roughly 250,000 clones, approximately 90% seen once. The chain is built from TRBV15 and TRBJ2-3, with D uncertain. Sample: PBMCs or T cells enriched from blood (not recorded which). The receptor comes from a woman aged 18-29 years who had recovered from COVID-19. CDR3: CATSRGLSAEADTQYF. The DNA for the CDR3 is TGTGCCACCAGCAGAGGACTTTCCGCGGAAGCAGATACGCAGTATTTT.